Shown below are 2 T cell receptor beta chains from a single sample sequenced in a study of blood T cell repertoires in COVID-19 (TCRdb year 2020). Libraries came from the immunoSEQ multiplex PCR assay. Here the immuneACCESS table is served through TCRdb, limited to in-frame sequences with V and J called. Missing clones are a known gap in these copies; in checked studies unresolved V genes cover under half, and the rest lacks a known reason. This sample comprises roughly 190,000 clones, about 89% of them detected only once. The ten largest clones capture approximately 0.8% of the sample. Sequenced sample: PBMCs or T cells enriched from blood (not recorded which). Every receptor here comes from a woman aged 18-30 years who had recovered from COVID-19.

In this sample, this clone turned up once. The rearrangement links TRBV4-1 to TRBJ2-3, with TRBD2 matching 9 bases. The J segment lost 7 bases and the V segment lost 0 bases, leaving 8 bases of the junction unmatched. Per germline, CDR1 MGHRA and CDR2 YSYEKL. The CDR3 consists of 16 residues. CDR3 sequence reads: CASSQDASGMRYTQYF. CDR3 nucleotide sequence: TGCGCCAGCAGCCAAGATGCTAGCGGGATGAGATATACGCAGTATTTT.

CDR3 in amino acids: CASSLRRRVEIQGEAFF. CDR3 coding DNA: TGTGCCAGCAGTTTACGTCGTAGGGTGGAGATCCAGGGTGAAGCTTTCTTT. The V gene is TRBV28, the J gene TRBJ1-1; maybe TRBD1 (5 bases). Deletions cut 2 bases from V and 7 bases from J, with 23 bases between. There are 17 residues in the CDR3. Germline V CDR1 and CDR2: MDHEN, SYDVKM.